The 4 T cell receptor beta chains in this list originate from one sample, sequenced in a study of cytotoxic CD8 clonotypes in ibrutinib-treated CLL. Here immunoSEQ multiplex PCR was the method, and the copy in TCRdb shows in-frame clones only, minus some. The table lists about 300,000 clones, 60% to 80% of them singletons. The source was PBMCs, collected at disease progression, from a patient treated with ibrutinib. These receptors all stem from a human donor with chronic lymphocytic leukemia.

The chain joins TRBV6-4 to TRBJ2-7, with 7 positions matching TRBD1. Germline CDR1 is MRHNA and CDR2 is SNTAGT. This CDR3 comprises 15 residues. V lost 3 bases to trimming and J lost 3 bases; unmatched junction nucleotides: 8. CDR3 nucleotide sequence: TGTGCCAGCAGTGAACAGGGGATCCTTGACTACGAGCAGTACTTC. It is translated as CASSEQGILDYEQYF.

This rearrangement joins TRBV7-2 to TRBJ2-2, with D possibly matching TRBD1 (5 bases). Trimming left V 5 bases short and J 7 bases short, with 17 bases between. This CDR3 comprises 15 residues. CDR1 SGHTA and CDR2 FQGNSA come from the germline V gene. The CDR3 nucleotides read TGTGCCAGCAGCCACGACAGTTCCATGAACGGGGAGCTGTTTTTT. Translation: CASSHDSSMNGELFF.

Comments on this clone: At one end, the junction sequence differs from germline, possibly due to a read error. The sample holds other DNA sequences that translate to the same CDR3. This rearrangement joins TRBV29-1 to TRBJ2-2; D may be TRBD1 or TRBD2 (6 bases each). Germline CDR1 is SQVTM and CDR2 is ANQGSEA. The CDR3 totals 14 residues. This CDR3 reads CSVEDTGAGGELFF. In nucleotides, the CDR3 is TGTAGCGTTGAAGATACGGGGGCCGGCGGGGAGCTGTTTTTT.

The chain is built from TRBV4-1 and TRBJ2-7, with 10 nucleotides matching TRBD2. The CDR3 length is 15 residues. Germline assignment: CDR1 MGHRA and CDR2 YSYEKL. V lost 0 bases to trimming and J lost 4 bases; unmatched junction nucleotides: 3. For the CDR3, the DNA is TGCGCCAGCAGCCAAGACTCTAGCGGGGGTTACGAGCAGTACTTC. This gives the protein CASSQDSSGGYEQYF.